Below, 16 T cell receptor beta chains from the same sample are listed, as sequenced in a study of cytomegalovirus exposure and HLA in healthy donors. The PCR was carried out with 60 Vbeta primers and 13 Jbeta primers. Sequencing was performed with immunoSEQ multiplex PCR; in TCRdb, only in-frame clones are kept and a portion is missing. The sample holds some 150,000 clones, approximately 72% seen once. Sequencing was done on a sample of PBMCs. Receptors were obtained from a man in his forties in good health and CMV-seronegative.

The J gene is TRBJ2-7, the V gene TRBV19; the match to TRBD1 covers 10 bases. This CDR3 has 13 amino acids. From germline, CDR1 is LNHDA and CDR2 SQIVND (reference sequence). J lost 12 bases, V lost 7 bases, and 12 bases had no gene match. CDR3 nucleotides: TGTGCCAGTATGGACAGGGGGACCCTCGCTCCGTACTTC. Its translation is CASMDRGTLAPYF.

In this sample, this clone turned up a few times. The CDR3 is CASSETGTSSYNEQFF. DNA for the CDR3: TGCGCCAGCAGCGAAACAGGGACGAGCTCCTACAATGAGCAGTTCTTC. V usage is TRBV5-1 and J usage is TRBJ2-1, with TRBD1 as a possible D gene (6 bases). Deletions cut 4 bases from V and 0 bases from J, with 14 bases between. This CDR3 has 16 amino acids. Germline loops: CDR1 SGHRS, CDR2 YFSETQ.

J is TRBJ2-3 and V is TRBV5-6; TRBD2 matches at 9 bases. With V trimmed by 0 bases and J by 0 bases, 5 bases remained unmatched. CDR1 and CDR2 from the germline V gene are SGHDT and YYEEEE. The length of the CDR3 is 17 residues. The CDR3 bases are TGTGCCAGCAGCTTGGCGGGAGCGGGGGGTAGCACAGATACGCAGTATTTT. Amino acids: CASSLAGAGGSTDTQYF.

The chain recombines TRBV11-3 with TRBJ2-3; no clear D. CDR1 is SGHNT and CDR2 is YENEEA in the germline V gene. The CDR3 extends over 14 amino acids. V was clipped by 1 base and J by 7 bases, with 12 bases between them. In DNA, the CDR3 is TGTGCCAGCAGCTTAGTCGCCGGTTCTCATACGCAGTATTTT. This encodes CASSLVAGSHTQYF.

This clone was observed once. In DNA form, the CDR3 reads TGTGCCAGCAGCGCCACTCTAGCGGGAGGCGTCGACTACAATGAGCAGTTCTTC. Residues: CASSATLAGGVDYNEQFF. The chain is built from TRBV7-8 and TRBJ2-1, with 11 bases that match TRBD2. CDR3 length: 18 amino acids. Germline trimming cut 5 bases from V and 3 bases from J; bases unmatched to any gene: 12. Germline V CDR1 and CDR2: SGHVS, FQNEAQ.

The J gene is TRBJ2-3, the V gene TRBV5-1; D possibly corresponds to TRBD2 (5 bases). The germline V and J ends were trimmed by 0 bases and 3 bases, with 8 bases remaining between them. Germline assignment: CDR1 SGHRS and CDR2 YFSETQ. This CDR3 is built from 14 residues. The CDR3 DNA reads TGCGCCAGCAGCTTGGATGCGGGTACAGATACGCAGTATTTT. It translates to CASSLDAGTDTQYF.

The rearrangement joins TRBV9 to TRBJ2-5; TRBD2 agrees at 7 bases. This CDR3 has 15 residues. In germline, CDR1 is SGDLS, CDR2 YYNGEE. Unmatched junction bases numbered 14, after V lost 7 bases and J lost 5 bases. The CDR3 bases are TGTGCCAGCGGCCCCCGTGGGGGGGACGTGGAGACCCAGTACTTC. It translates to CASGPRGGDVETQYF. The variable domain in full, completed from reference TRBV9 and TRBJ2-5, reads DSGVTQTPKHLITATGQRVTLRCSPRSGDLSVYWYQQSLDQGLQFLIQYYNGEERAKGNILERFSAQQFPDLHSELNLSSLELGDSALYFCASGPRGGDVETQYFGPGTRLLVL.

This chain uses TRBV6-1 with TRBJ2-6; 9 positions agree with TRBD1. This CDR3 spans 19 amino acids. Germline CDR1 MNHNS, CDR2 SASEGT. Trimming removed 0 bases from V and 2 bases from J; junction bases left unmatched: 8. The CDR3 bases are TGTGCCAGCAGTGAAGCGATGGGGACAGGGAGCACTGGGGCCAACGTCCTGACTTTC. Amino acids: CASSEAMGTGSTGANVLTF.

DNA of the CDR3: TGTGCCAGCAGCTCCGATCAACTGCCCGGGGAGCTGTTTTTT. It codes for CASSSDQLPGELFF. The rearrangement links TRBV7-9 to TRBJ2-2; D remains unclear. The CDR3 extends over 14 amino acids. Looked up from germline, CDR1 is SEHNR and CDR2 is FQNEAQ (reference sequence). Trimming removed 4 bases at V and 6 bases at J, with 12 bases between.

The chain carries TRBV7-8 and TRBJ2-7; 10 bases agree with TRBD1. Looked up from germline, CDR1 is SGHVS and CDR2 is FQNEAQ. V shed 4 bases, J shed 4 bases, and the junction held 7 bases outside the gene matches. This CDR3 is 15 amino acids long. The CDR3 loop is CASSYGTGVPYEQYF. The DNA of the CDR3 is TGTGCCAGCAGCTACGGGACAGGGGTGCCGTACGAGCAGTACTTC.

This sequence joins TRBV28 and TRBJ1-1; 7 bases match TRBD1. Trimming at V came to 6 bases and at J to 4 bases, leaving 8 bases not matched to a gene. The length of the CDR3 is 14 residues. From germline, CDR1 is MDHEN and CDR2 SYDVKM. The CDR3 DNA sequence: TGTGCCAGCAGGCCGGGACAGCCCTCCACTGAAGCTTTCTTT. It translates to CASRPGQPSTEAFF.

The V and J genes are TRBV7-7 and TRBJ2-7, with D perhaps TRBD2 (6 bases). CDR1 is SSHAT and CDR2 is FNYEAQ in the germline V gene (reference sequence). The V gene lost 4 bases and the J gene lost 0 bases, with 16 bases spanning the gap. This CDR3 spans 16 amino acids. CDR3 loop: CASSSGQRALSYEQYF. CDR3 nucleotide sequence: TGTGCCAGCAGCTCGGGGCAGCGGGCCCTCTCCTACGAGCAGTACTTC.

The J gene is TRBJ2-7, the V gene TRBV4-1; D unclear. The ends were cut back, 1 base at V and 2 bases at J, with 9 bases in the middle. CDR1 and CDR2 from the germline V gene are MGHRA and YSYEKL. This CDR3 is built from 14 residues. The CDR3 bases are TGCGCCAGCAGCCAAGGGTACACCCCCTACGAGCAGTACTTC. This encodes CASSQGYTPYEQYF.

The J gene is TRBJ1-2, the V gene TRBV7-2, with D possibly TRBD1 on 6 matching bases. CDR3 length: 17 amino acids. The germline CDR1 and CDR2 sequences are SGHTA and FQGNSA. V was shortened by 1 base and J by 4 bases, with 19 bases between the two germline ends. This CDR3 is CASSLGGQIQGSYGYTF. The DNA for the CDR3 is TGTGCCAGCAGCTTAGGGGGGCAAATACAGGGTAGCTATGGCTACACCTTC.

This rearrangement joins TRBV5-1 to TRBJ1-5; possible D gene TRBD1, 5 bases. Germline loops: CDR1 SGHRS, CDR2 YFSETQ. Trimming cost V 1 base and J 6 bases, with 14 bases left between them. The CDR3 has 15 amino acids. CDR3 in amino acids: CASSLSGGARQPQHF. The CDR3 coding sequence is TGCGCCAGCAGCTTGTCGGGCGGGGCCCGTCAGCCCCAGCATTTT.

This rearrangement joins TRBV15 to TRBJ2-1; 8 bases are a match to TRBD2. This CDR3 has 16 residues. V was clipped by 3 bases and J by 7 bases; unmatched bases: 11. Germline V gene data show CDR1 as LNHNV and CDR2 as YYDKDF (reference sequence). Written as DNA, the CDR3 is TGTGCCACCAGCAGGGAGAGCGGGAGTAATTGGAATGAGCAGTTCTTC. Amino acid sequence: CATSRESGSNWNEQFF.